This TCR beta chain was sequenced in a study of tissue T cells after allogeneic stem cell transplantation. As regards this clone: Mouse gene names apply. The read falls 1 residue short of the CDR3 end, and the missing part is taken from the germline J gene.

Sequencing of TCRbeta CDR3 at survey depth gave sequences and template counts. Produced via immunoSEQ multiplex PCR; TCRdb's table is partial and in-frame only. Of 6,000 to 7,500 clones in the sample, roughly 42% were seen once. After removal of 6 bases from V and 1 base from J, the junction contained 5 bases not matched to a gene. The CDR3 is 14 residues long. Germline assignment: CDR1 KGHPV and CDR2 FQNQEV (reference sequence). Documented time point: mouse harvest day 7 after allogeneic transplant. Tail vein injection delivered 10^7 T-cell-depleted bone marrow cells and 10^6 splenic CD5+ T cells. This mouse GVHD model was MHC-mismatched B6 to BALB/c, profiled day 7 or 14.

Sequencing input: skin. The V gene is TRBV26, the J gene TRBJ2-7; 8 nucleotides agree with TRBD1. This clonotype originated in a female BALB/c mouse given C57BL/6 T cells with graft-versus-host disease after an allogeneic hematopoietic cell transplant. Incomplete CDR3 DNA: TGTGCCAGCAGCTCGGGACAGGTTTCCTATGAACAGTAC. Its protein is CASSSGQVSYEQY. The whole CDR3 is CASSSGQVSYEQYF.